The entry that follows covers one T cell receptor (beta chain) sequence. Produced via immunoSEQ multiplex PCR; TCRdb's table is partial and in-frame only. The table shows roughly 100,000 clones, with approximately 90% occurring only once. This specimen comes from a study of identifying expanded T cells in peripheral blood. The CDR3 consists of 14 residues. Per the germline V gene, CDR1 is ENHRY and CDR2 is SYGVKD. Trimming cost V 6 bases and J 0 bases, with 12 bases left between them. V is TRBV10-3 and J is TRBJ2-7, with D maybe TRBD2 (6 bases). This receptor was taken from a person aged 18 to 69 in good health. The sample taken for sequencing was blood. The DNA of the CDR3 is TGTGCCATCAGACGGGGGTTAGGCTCCTACGAGCAGTACTTC. This codes for CAIRRGLGSYEQYF.